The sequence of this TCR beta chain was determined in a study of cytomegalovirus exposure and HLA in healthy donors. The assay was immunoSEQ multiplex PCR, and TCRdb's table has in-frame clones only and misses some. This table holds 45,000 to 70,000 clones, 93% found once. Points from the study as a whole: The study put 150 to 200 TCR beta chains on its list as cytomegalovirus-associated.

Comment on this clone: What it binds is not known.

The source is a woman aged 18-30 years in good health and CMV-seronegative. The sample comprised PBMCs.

CDR3 DNA: TGTGCCAGCGGCCCGAGTAGCCCGCTGGGCCAAGAGACCCAGTACTTC. It specifies CASGPSSPLGQETQYF. The rearrangement links TRBV2 to TRBJ2-5, with D hard to call. The CDR3 contains 16 residues. V shed 8 bases and J shed 1 base, with 20 bases lying between them. Germline loops: CDR1 SNHLY, CDR2 FYNNEI.